The entry below describes one T cell receptor beta chain. Its matching antigen is unknown. This CDR3 comprises 11 residues. With 9 bases removed from V and 9 bases from J, the gap between germline ends came to 13 bases. Germline loops: CDR1 SGHDT, CDR2 YYEEEE. The PCR used 60 Vbeta and 13 Jbeta primers. Only in-frame clones appear in the TCRdb table, and some are missing; sequencing was by immunoSEQ multiplex PCR. Among 100,000 to 150,000 clones, approximately 61% were seen once, and the ten largest hold roughly 1.5%. This record comes from a study of cytomegalovirus exposure and HLA in healthy donors. General study results and limits: Accurate HLA-A and HLA-B prediction from TCR beta sequences was reported for most subjects. By HLA locus, TCR association rates varied in a later analysis, with DRB1 showing the most and HLA-C the fewest. One variant, a missense change in DCLRE1C, was linked in a later analysis to TCR beta V- and J-gene trimming.

This rearrangement joins TRBV5-6 to TRBJ2-1; tentative D call: TRBD2 (6 bases). This receptor was obtained from a man younger than 40 in good health and CMV-seropositive. The material sequenced was PBMCs. As DNA, the CDR3 is TGTGCCATAAAAGTGGGAGGTGAGCAGTTCTTC. Translating it yields CAIKVGGEQFF.